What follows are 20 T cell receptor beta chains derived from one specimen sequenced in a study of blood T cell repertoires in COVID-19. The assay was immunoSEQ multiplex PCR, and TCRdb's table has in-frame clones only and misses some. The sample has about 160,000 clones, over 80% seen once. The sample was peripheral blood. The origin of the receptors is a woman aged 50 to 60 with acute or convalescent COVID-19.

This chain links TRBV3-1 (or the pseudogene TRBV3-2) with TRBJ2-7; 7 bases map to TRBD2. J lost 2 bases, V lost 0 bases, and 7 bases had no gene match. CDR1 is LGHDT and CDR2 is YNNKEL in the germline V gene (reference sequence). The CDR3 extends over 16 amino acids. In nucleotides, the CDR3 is TGTGCCAGCAGCCAAGATGGGAGGGGTCTAACCTACGAGCAGTACTTC. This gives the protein CASSQDGRGLTYEQYF.

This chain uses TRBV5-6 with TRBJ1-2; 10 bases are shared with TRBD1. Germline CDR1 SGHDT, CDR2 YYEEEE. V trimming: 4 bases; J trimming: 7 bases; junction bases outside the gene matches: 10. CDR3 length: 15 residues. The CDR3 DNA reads TGTGCCAGCAGCGTCCCCGGGACAGGGGATTTTGGCTACACCTTC. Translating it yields CASSVPGTGDFGYTF.

The CDR3 sequence is CATRPPAGSSTDTQYF. CDR3 in DNA: TGTGCCACCAGACCTCCAGCGGGTTCTAGCACAGATACGCAGTATTTT. This chain joins TRBV15 and TRBJ2-3; D possibly corresponds to TRBD2 (6 bases). The V and J ends lost 6 bases and 0 bases respectively, with 16 bases between them. Germline V gives CDR1 LNHNV, CDR2 YYDKDF (reference sequence). The CDR3 extends over 16 amino acids.

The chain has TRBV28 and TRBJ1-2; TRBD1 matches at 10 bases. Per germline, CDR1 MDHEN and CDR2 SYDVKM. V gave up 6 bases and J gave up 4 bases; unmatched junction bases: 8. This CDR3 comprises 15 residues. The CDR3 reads CASSLGQGVGYGYTF. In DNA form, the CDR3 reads TGTGCCAGCAGCTTAGGACAGGGGGTAGGCTATGGCTACACCTTC.

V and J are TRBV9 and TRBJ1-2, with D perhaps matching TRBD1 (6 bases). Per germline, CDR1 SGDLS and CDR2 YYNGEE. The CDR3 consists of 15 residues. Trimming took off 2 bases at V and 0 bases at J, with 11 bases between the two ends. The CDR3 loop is CASSVEGQANYGYTF. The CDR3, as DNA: TGTGCCAGCAGCGTTGAGGGACAAGCTAACTATGGCTACACCTTC.

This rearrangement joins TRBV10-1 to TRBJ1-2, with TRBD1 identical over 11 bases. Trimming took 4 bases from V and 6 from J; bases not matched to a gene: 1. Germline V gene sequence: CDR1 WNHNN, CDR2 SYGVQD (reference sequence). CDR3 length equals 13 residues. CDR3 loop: CASSADRGHGYTF. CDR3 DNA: TGCGCCAGCAGTGCGGACAGGGGGCATGGCTACACCTTC.

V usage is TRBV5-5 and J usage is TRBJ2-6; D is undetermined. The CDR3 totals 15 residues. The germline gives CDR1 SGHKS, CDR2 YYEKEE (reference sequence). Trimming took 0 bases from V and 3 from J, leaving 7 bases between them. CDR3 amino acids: CASSLEASGANVLTF. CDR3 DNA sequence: TGTGCCAGCAGCTTGGAAGCGAGTGGGGCCAACGTCCTGACTTTC.

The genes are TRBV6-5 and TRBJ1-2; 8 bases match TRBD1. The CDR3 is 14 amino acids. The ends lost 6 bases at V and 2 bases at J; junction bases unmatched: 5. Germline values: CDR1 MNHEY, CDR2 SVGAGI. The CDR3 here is CASRSRGRNYGYTF. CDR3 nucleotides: TGTGCCAGCAGGTCCAGGGGGCGCAACTATGGCTACACCTTC.

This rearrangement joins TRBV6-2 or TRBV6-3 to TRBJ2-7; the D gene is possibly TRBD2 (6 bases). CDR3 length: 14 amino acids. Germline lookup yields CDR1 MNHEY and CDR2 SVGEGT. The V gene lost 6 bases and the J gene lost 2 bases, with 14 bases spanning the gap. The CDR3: CASSPGAGPYEQYF. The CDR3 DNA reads TGTGCCAGCAGCCCCGGGGCGGGGCCCTACGAGCAGTACTTC.

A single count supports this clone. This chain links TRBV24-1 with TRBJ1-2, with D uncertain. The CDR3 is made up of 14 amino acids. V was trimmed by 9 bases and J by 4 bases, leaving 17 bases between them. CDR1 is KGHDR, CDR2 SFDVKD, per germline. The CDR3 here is CATAASGGGYGYTF. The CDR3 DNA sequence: TGTGCCACCGCGGCGTCGGGTGGAGGCTATGGCTACACCTTC.

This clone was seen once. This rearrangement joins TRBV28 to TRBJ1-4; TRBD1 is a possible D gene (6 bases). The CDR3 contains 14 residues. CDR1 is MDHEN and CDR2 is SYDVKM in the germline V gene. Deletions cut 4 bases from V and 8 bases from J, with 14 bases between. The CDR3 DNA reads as TGTGCCAGCAGTTCTCGGACAGAAGGGGAAAAACTGTTTTTT. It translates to CASSSRTEGEKLFF.

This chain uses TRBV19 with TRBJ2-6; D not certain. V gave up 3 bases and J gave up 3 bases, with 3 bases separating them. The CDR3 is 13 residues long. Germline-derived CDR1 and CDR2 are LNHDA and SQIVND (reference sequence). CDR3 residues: CASSINGANVLTF. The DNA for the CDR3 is TGTGCCAGTAGTATTAATGGGGCCAACGTCCTGACTTTC.

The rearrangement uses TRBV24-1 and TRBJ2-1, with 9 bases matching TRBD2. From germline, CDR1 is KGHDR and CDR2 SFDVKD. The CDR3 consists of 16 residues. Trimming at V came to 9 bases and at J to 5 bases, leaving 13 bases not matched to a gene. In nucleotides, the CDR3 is TGTGCCACCGGGGGGGGCGTAGCGGGAGCAAACAATGAGCAGTTCTTC. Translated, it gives CATGGGVAGANNEQFF.

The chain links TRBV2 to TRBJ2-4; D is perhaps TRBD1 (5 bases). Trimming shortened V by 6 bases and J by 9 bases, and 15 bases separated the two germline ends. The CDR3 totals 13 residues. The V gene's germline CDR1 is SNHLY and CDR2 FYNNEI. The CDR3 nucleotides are TGTGCCAGCAGATTAGACCAGGGTAGCATTCAGTACTTC. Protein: CASRLDQGSIQYF.

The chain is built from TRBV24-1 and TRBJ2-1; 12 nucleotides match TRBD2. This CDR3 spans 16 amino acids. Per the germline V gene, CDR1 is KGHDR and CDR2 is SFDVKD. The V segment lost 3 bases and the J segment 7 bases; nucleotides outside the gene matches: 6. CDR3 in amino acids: CATSDQTSGGTNEQFF. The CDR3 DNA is TGTGCCACCAGTGATCAGACTAGCGGGGGAACGAATGAGCAGTTCTTC.

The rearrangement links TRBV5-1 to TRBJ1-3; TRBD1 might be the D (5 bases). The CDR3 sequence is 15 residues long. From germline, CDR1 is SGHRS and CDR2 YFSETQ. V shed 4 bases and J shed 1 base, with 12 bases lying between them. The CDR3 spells CASSPGGSSGNTIYF. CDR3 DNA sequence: TGCGCCAGCAGCCCCGGGGGTTCTTCTGGAAACACCATATATTTT.

The CDR3 spells CASSSEVSNTGELFF. CDR3 coding DNA: TGCGCCAGCAGCAGTGAGGTCTCGAACACCGGGGAGCTGTTTTTT. This chain joins TRBV4-1 and TRBJ2-2; no clear D gene. Germline V gene data show CDR1 as MGHRA and CDR2 as YSYEKL. Trimming cost V 5 bases and J 0 bases, with 10 bases left between them. CDR3 length: 15 residues.

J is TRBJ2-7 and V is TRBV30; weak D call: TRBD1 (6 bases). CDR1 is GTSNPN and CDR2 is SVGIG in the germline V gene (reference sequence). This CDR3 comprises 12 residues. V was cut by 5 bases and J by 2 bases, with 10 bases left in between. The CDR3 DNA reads TGTGCCTGGGACAGGACCCCCTACGAGCAGTACTTC. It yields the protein CAWDRTPYEQYF.

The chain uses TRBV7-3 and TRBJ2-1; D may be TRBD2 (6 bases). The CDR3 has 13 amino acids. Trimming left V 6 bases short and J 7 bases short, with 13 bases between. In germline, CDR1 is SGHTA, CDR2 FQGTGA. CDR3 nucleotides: TGTGCCAGCAGTTCCGGGAGTCTAAATGAGCAGTTCTTC. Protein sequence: CASSSGSLNEQFF.

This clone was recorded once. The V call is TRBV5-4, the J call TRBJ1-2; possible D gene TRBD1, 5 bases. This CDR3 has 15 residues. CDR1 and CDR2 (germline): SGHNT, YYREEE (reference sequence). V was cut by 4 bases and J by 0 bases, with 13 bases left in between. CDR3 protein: CASSPGTPSNYGYTF. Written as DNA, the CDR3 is TGTGCCAGCAGCCCTGGGACTCCCTCTAACTATGGCTACACCTTC. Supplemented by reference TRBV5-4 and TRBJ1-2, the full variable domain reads ETGVTQSPTHLIKTRGQQVTLRCSSQSGHNTVSWYQQALGQGPQFIFQYYREEENGRGNFPPRFSGLQFPNYSSELNVNALELDDSALYLCASSPGTPSNYGYTFGSGTRLTVV.